The entry that follows covers one T cell receptor (beta chain) sequence. This clone appeared a few times. The antigen it recognizes is unknown. Per-base qualities were not stored, and no clone one base away is much larger. This record belongs to a study of early stage breast cancer tumors (dated by TCRdb to about 2017). Turning to the overall study: Of the approximately 16 invasive breast tumors, more than 9 were found to be estrogen receptor-positive, progesterone receptor-positive and HER2-negative. Across all samples, approximately 2,500,000 templates representing 1,097,674 unique clonotypes were detected. On average, each sample had 9.5 to 10-fold read coverage. Of the 12 ER+/PR+/HER2- tumors, eight were classified as invasive ductal carcinomas and four as invasive lobular carcinomas. Results the study describes overall, beyond this receptor: Because the cohort was small, analysis by tumor subtype was not possible. Enriched TCRB sequences shared across patients were found to be mostly commonly generated sequences that were unlikely to play an important role in the tumor microenvironment. Tumors showed about 2.5-fold higher T cell density and higher clonality than adjacent normal breast tissue. Repertoires from blood resembled normal breast more closely than tumor, and using blood as a reference for each tissue separated tumor from normal in about 85% of the 16 patients. Sequencing bulk genomic DNA from unsorted cells could not capture chain pairing or functional markers like CD4, CD8 and FOXP3.

Adjacent normal breast tissue was collected roughly 1.9-4 cm away from the tumor, rinsed in PBS and stored in prechilled RNAlater. Normal breast tissue often required roughly 100-300 mg of tissue for sufficient DNA because of high lipid content and low cell density. The study profiled bulk TCR beta-chain repertoires in matched peripheral blood, tumor and adjacent normal breast tissue taken from some 17 patients with early-stage breast cancer. The Qiagen AllPrep DNA/RNA Mini kit was used for genomic DNA extraction. CDR3 length: 15 amino acids, cysteine to phenylalanine. The DNA shown is the 45-base CDR3, in frame from base 1. As encoded in the germline V gene, CDR1 is SGHTS while CDR2 is YDEGEE. Trimming costs V 4 bases and J 0 bases, and their ends lie 13 bases apart. Each sample was amplified in two independent genomic DNA replicates, using about 0.52 ug for blood and about 1.5 ug for tumor or normal breast. Following the manufacturer's instructions, the ImmunoSeq Intro kit was used to carry out TCRB sequencing on genomic DNA. Multiplex PCR was run for roughly 31 cycles using proprietary primers and spike-in control sequences for absolute quantification. Single-end 150-bp reads were used to sequence an 87-bp fragment spanning the CDR3 plus the flanking V and J genes. Seven samples, with two replicates for each sample, were multiplexed per lane of an Illumina MiSeq using version 3.0 chemistry. Per the source publication's procedure: Raw data were processed by the vendor's proprietary pipeline, with both replicates merged into one result per sample. To define clonotypes, the study grouped productive rearrangements that shared the V-gene family, CDR3 amino acid sequence and J-gene segment. To compute clonality, the normalized Shannon entropy (Pielou evenness) of TCRB abundances was subtracted from 1. To estimate T cell density, the total number of templates was divided by the number of input cells, which was inferred from the amount of DNA input. Recon was used with default parameters to estimate total repertoire diversity and clonality. A clonotype was considered tumor-enriched if its abundance in tumor exceeded 0.1% and was at least 32-fold higher than its abundance in normal breast. TCRdb holds this immuneACCESS table with in-frame rearrangements only. Some clones are missing; in checked studies, unresolved V genes explain under half, and the rest has no known cause. V, J and clone size are those of that table, while D and trimming were read from the DNA. The sample records 2,000 to 3,000 clones, around two thirds of which are singletons. The ten largest account for about a fifth of the sample.

The rearranged segments are TRBV5-8 and TRBJ1-2; the D region possibly corresponds to TRBD1 (5 bases align). This sequence was found in a person in their fifties with breast cancer. Sequencing used normal breast tissue next to the tumor. In nucleotides, the sequence is TGTGCCAGCAGCCGTGATGGGGGAGCTAACTATGGCTACACCTTC. Its coded protein is CASSRDGGANYGYTF.